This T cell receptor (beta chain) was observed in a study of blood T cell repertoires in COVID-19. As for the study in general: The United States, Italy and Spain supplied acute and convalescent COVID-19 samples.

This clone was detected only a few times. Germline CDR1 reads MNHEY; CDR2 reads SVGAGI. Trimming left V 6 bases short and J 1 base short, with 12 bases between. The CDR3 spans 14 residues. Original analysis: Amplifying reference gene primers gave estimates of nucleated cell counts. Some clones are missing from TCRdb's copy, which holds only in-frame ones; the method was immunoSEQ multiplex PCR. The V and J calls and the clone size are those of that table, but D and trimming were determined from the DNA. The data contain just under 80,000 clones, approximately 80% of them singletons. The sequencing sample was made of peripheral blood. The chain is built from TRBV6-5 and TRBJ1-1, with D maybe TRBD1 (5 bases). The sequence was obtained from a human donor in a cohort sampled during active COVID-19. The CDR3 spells CASSRPDRNTEAFF. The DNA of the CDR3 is TGTGCCAGCAGCCGCCCTGACAGGAACACTGAAGCTTTCTTT.